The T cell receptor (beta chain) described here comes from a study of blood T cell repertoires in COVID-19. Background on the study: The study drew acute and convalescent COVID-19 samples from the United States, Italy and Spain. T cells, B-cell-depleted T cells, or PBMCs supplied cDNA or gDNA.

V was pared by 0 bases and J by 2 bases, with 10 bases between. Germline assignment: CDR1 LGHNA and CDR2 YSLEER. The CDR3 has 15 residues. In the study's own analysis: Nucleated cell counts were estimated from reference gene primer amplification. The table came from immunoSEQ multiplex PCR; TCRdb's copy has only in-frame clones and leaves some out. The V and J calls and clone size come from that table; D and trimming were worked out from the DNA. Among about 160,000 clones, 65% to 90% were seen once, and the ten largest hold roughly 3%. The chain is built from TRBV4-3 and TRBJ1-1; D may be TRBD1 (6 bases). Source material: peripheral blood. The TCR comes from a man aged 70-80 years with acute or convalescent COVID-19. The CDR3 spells CASSQDGGPNTEAFF. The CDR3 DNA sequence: TGCGCCAGCAGCCAAGACGGGGGGCCAAACACTGAAGCTTTCTTT.